Sequencing of this TCR beta chain was carried out in a study of T cells in Graves' hyperthyroidism and ophthalmopathy. Study-level findings and limits: Most thyroid clonotypes that were expanded above 0.001 also turned up in blood.

Germline V gives CDR1 SGHAT, CDR2 FQNNGV. V dropped 1 base and J dropped 4 bases, with 11 bases sitting between them. This CDR3 has 15 amino acids. The source material, RNA transcripts, was used to amplify TCR beta CDR3 regions. The HTBI primer set was used in a first-round RT-PCR of the TCR CDR3. One entry per CDR3 protein results from TCRdb running MiXCR on the multiplex PCR reads. The sample lists about 350,000 distinct CDR3 sequences, 14% seen once, with approximately 23% in the top ten. This clonotype was detected only a few times. Its specificity is not known. The gene calls are TRBV11-2 and TRBJ2-1, with a tentative D call TRBD2 (6 bases). Sample: blood. The TCR originated in a woman aged 30 to 39 with Graves' hyperthyroidism. The CDR3 DNA is TGTGCCAGCAGCTTAGGCGTAGCGGAGTACAATGAGCAGTTCTTC. This sequence encodes CASSLGVAEYNEQFF. The full variable domain, its missing parts supplied by reference TRBV11-2 and TRBJ2-1, is EAGVAQSPRYKIIEKRQSVAFWCNPISGHATLYWYQQILGQGPKLLIQFQNNGVVDDSQLPKDRFSAERLKGVDSTLKIQPAKLEDSAVYLCASSLGVAEYNEQFFGPGTRLTVL.